This T cell receptor (beta chain) emerged from a study of cytomegalovirus exposure and HLA in healthy donors. Whole-study results and caveats: It emerged from a later analysis that several of the most significant clusters appeared to be linked to common viral pathogens. For TCR beta chains, V- and J-gene trimming was later linked to a missense DCLRE1C variant.

Concerning this clone itself: The antigen remains unidentified.

The CDR3 loop spans 15 amino acids. The V end was cut by 0 bases, the J end by 2 bases, with 8 bases between. Germline-derived CDR1 and CDR2 are KGHSH and LQKENI. The PCR made use of 60 Vbeta and 13 Jbeta primers. Sequencing was performed with immunoSEQ multiplex PCR; in TCRdb, only in-frame clones are kept and a portion is missing. This sample carries more than 95,000 clones, over 9% of them seen once, and the ten largest clones take under 6%. Sequencing input: PBMCs. The TCR was taken from a man in his forties or fifties in good health and CMV-seropositive. This chain connects TRBV18 to TRBJ2-1; D is ambiguous. The CDR3 protein is CASSPPSYAYNEQFF. CDR3 sequence (DNA): TGTGCCAGCTCACCACCCTCCTACGCCTACAATGAGCAGTTCTTC.